The T cell receptor (beta chain) under discussion was sequenced for a study of cytomegalovirus exposure and HLA in healthy donors. Regarding the study as a whole: A later analysis reportedly found fewer N-insertions in an Asian-associated ancestry cluster than the roughly 680-donor mean. Later analysis found that TCR beta chains associated with HLA were more clonally expanded than other, equally common chains.

The PCR contained 60 Vbeta and 13 Jbeta primers. TCRdb's copy holds only in-frame clones and misses some; the assay was immunoSEQ multiplex PCR. The sample lists some 150,000 clones, over 60% occurring once. As regards this clone: Antigen specificity is unknown.

CDR1 SGHDT and CDR2 YYEEEE come from the germline V gene. The ends lost 4 bases at V and 4 bases at J; junction bases unmatched: 5. CDR3 length equals 14 residues. This chain uses TRBV5-6 with TRBJ2-7; 10 bases align to TRBD1. Input material: PBMCs. The TCR comes from a middle-aged woman in good health and CMV-seronegative. This chain's CDR3 is CASSADRGVYEQYF. CDR3 coding DNA: TGTGCCAGCAGCGCGGACAGGGGGGTGTACGAGCAGTACTTC.